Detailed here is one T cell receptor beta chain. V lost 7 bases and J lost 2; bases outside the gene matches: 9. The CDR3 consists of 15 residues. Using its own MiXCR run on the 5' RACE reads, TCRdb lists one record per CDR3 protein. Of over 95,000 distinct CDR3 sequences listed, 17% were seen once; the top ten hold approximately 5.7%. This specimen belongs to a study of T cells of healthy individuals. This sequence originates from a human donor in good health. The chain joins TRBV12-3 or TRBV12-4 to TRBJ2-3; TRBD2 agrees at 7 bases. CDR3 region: CASNNIAGSTDTQYF. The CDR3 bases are TGTGCCAGCAACAATATAGCGGGCTCCACAGATACGCAGTATTTT.